This T cell receptor beta chain was sequenced for a study of technical replicates of blood from several donors. Trimming took 0 bases from V and 1 from J, leaving 9 bases between them. Per germline, CDR1 MGHRA and CDR2 YSYEKL. This CDR3 contains 15 residues. This clone was observed a handful of times. Method: immunoSEQ multiplex PCR; TCRdb's copy keeps in-frame clones and lacks some. The data show about 64,000 clones, with 86% seen just once and less than 6% held by the top ten. The genes are TRBV4-1 and TRBJ1-1, with D possibly matching TRBD1 (6 bases). This TCR was recovered from a human donor in good health. Some clones in this sample may be carry-over from other donors' samples. The source material was PBMCs. CDR3 coding DNA: TGCGCCAGCAGCCAAGATCCACAGGGGAACACTGAAGCTTTCTTT. Amino acid sequence: CASSQDPQGNTEAFF.